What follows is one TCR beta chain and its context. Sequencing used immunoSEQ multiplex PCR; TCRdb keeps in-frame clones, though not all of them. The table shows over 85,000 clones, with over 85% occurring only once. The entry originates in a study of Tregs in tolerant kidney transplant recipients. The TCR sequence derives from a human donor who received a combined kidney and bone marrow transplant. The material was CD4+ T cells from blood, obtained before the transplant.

The CDR3: CASSQGTGMNTEAFF. As DNA, the CDR3 is TGCGCCAGCAGCCAAGGGACAGGGATGAACACTGAAGCTTTCTTT. V is TRBV4-3 and J is TRBJ1-1, with 8 positions matching TRBD1. There are 15 residues in the CDR3. From germline, CDR1 is LGHNA and CDR2 YSLEER. V trimming: 1 base; J trimming: 0 bases; junction bases outside the gene matches: 1.